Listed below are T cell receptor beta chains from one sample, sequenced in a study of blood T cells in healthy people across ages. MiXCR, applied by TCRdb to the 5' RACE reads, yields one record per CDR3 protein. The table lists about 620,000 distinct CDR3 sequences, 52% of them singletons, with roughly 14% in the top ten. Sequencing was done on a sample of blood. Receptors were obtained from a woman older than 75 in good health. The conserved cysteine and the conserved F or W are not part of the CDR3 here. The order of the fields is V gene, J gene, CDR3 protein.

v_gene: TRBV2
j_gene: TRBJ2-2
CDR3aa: ATKTDLAGELF

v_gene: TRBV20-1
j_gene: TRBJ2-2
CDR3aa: SARPGQGGTGELF

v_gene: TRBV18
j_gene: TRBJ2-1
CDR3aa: ASSLVASEFSEQF

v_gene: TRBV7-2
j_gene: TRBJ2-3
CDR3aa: ASSIAGTGGSDTQY

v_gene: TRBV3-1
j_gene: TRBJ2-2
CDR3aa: ASSQLTGTVAGLGTGELF

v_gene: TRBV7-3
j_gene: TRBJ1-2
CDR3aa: ASSPSIQANYGYT

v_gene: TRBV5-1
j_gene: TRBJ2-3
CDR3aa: ASSLGTRRADTQY

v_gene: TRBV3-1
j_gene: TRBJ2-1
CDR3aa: ASSLFGQGAF

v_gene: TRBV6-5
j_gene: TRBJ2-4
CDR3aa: ASSQTVLAKNIQY

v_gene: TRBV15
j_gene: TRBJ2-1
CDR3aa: ATSRESVAGAKQF

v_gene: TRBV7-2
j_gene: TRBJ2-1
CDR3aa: ASSSSYSGNEQF

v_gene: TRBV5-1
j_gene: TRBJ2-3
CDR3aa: ASSPPTSGSGDTQY

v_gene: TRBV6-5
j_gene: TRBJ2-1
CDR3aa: ASSYSTGTANNEQF

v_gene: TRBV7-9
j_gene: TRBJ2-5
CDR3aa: ASVRGTSLRETQY

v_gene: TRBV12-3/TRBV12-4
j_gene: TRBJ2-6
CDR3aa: ASSPQSSGANVLT

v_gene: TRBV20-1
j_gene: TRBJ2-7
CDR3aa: SAAPWAESYEQY

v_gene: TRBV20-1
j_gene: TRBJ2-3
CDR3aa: SARDLWALQGSTDTQY

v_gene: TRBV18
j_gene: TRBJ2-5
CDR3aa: ASAGQDAFGEY

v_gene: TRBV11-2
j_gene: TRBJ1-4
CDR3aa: ASSLFSGTGDEKLF

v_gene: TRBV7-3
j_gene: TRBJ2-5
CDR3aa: ASSPDGLAQETQY

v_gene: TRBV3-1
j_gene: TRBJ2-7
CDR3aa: ASSQPLAGLDEQY

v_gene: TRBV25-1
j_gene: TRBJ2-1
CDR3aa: ACAGTTHWNEQF

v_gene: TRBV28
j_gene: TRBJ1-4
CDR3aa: ASSLEASLYEKLF

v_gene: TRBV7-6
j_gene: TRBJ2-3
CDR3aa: ASSLAPNVDTQY

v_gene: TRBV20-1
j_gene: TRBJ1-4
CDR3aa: SARRTGGKLF

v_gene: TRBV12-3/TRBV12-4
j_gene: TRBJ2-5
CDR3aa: ASRPTSGGETQY

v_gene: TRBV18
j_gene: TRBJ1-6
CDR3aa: ASSPAQTISPLH